The rows below give T cell receptor beta chains drawn from one sample of a study of Ad26.COV2.S vaccination and SARS-CoV-2 variants. Method: immunoSEQ multiplex PCR; TCRdb's copy keeps in-frame clones and lacks some. Of approximately 140,000 clones in the sample, more than 80% were seen once. Sequenced material: peripheral blood, taken after recovery from COVID-19. The receptors originated from a human donor who had recovered from COVID-19. CDR3s include the opening cysteine and the closing phenylalanine or tryptophan. Fields, in order: D gene, V gene, J gene, clone size, CDR3 protein, CDR3 DNA. The D gene is left open where the match is weak. Where a row states a size, it is once, few, many or the class of an expanded clone; other rows omit it.

>TRBD2|TRBV6-2/TRBV6-3|TRBJ2-7|-
CASSYSPSGGPSYEQYF
TGTGCCAGCAGTTACAGCCCAAGCGGGGGGCCCTCCTACGAGCAGTACTTC
>-|TRBV6-2/TRBV6-3|TRBJ1-5|few
CASSYPWTEVPVSNQPQHF
TGTGCCAGCAGTTACCCTTGGACAGAGGTCCCAGTTAGCAATCAGCCCCAGCATTTT
>-|TRBV5-1|TRBJ2-7|-
CASSLGFGDISYEQYF
TGCGCCAGCAGCTTGGGGTTCGGGGACATCTCCTACGAGCAGTACTTC
>TRBD1|TRBV6-5|TRBJ1-2|-
CASRYKGQANGYTF
TGTGCCAGCAGATATAAGGGACAGGCAAATGGCTACACCTTC
>-|TRBV14|TRBJ1-6|-
CASSQDQGGNSPLHF
TGTGCCAGCAGCCAAGACCAGGGAGGTAATTCACCCCTCCACTTT
>TRBD2|TRBV7-2|TRBJ2-3|once
CASSPNWRGIPDTQYF
TGTGCCAGCAGCCCCAACTGGCGGGGGATCCCGGATACGCAGTATTTT
>-|TRBV18|TRBJ2-3|-
CASSPPRGSGTDTQYF
TGTGCCAGCTCACCACCCAGGGGTTCGGGTACAGATACGCAGTATTTT
>-|TRBV2|TRBJ2-3|once
CASRSPTTQYF
TGTGCCAGCAGGTCACCGACTACGCAGTATTTT
>-|TRBV6-2/TRBV6-3|TRBJ2-7|few
CASSYPSLSFGGEQYF
TGTGCCAGCAGTTACCCCAGCCTTTCGTTCGGAGGGGAGCAGTACTTC
>-|TRBV30|TRBJ1-4|-
CAWGTPEKLFF
TGTGCCTGGGGAACACCAGAAAAACTGTTTTTT
>-|TRBV7-9|TRBJ2-5|-
CASSSKGGETQYF
TGTGCCAGCAGCTCCAAGGGGGGAGAGACCCAGTACTTC
>-|TRBV6-6|TRBJ1-4|-
CASSTIGATNEKLFF
TGTGCCAGCAGTACCATTGGAGCAACTAATGAAAAACTGTTTTTT
>-|TRBV9|TRBJ2-3|-
CASSVEGSTDTQYF
TGTGCCAGCAGCGTAGAAGGCAGCACAGATACGCAGTATTTT
>-|TRBV3-1/TRBV3-2|TRBJ1-3|-
CASSFLSSGNTIYF
TGTGCCAGCAGCTTCTTATCCTCTGGAAACACCATATATTTT
>TRBD1|TRBV7-6|TRBJ1-1|-
CASSQGQLNTEAFF
TGTGCCAGCAGCCAGGGACAGCTGAACACTGAAGCTTTCTTT
>-|TRBV12-3/TRBV12-4|TRBJ2-7|-
CASSSYTGYEQYF
TGTGCCAGCAGTTCATACACAGGCTACGAGCAGTACTTC
>-|TRBV28|TRBJ1-5|-
CASSSGNHQPQHF
TGTGCCAGCAGTTCGGGGAACCATCAGCCCCAGCATTTT
>TRBD2|TRBV10-2|TRBJ2-1|-
CASSLIRGGLDEQFF
TGCGCCAGCAGTTTGATCCGGGGGGGCTTGGATGAGCAGTTCTTC
>-|TRBV5-5|TRBJ2-3|-
CASSLTSTDTQYF
TGTGCCAGCAGCTTGACTAGCACAGATACGCAGTATTTT
>-|TRBV5-6|TRBJ2-1|few
CASSKGPYGHNEQFF
TGTGCCAGCAGCAAGGGACCCTACGGACACAATGAGCAGTTCTTC
>-|TRBV19|TRBJ1-1|-
CATSTGTNTEAFF
TGTGCCACTTCAACAGGGACGAACACTGAAGCTTTCTTT
>TRBD1|TRBV5-4|TRBJ2-7|few
CASSPTGTGLHEQYF
TGTGCCAGCAGCCCGACCGGGACAGGGCTACACGAGCAGTACTTC
>TRBD1|TRBV27|TRBJ2-1|-
CASSWGQGKGEQFF
TGTGCCAGCAGTTGGGGACAGGGAAAGGGAGAGCAGTTCTTC
>TRBD1|TRBV7-9|TRBJ1-1|once
CASSLGGQGEAFF
TGTGCCAGCAGCTTAGGTGGACAGGGCGAAGCTTTCTTT
>TRBD1|TRBV3-1/TRBV3-2|TRBJ2-7|-
CASSGDRAYEQYF
TGTGCCAGCAGCGGGGACAGAGCCTACGAGCAGTACTTC
>TRBD1|TRBV28|TRBJ1-1|-
CASSLPFTTGINTEAFF
TGTGCCAGCAGTTTACCATTTACGACAGGGATTAACACTGAAGCTTTCTTT
>-|TRBV4-1|TRBJ2-5|-
CASSHPGDGKETQYF
TGCGCCAGCAGCCATCCGGGGGACGGAAAAGAGACCCAGTACTTC
>TRBD2|TRBV29-1|TRBJ2-7|-
CSSRTSGEQYF
TGCAGCTCTCGGACTAGCGGCGAGCAGTACTTC
>-|TRBV28|TRBJ1-1|-
CASSPPREKAFF
TGTGCCAGCAGTCCCCCCCGGGAGAAAGCTTTCTTT
>-|TRBV2|TRBJ1-1|once
CASRFQENTEAFF
TGTGCCAGCAGATTTCAGGAGAACACTGAAGCTTTCTTT
>TRBD1|TRBV28|TRBJ2-1|-
CASKMTDRGPYNEQFF
TGTGCCAGCAAAATGACCGACAGGGGTCCCTACAATGAGCAGTTCTTC
>-|TRBV5-8|TRBJ2-1|-
CASSLDGRLYNEQFF
TGTGCCAGCAGCTTGGACGGGAGACTCTACAATGAGCAGTTCTTC
>-|TRBV6-5|TRBJ1-1|few
CASGPTGKSLPEAFF
TGTGCCAGCGGCCCTACAGGGAAATCACTTCCCGAAGCTTTCTTT
>-|TRBV7-2|TRBJ2-3|-
CASREAGDTQYF
TGTGCCAGCCGCGAGGCCGGCGATACGCAGTATTTT
>TRBD1|TRBV5-5|TRBJ1-6|-
CASSTGDSPLHF
TGTGCCAGCAGTACAGGGGATTCACCCCTCCACTTT
>TRBD2|TRBV24-1|TRBJ2-7|-
CATSDSGLAGGGEQYF
TGTGCCACCAGTGACTCCGGACTAGCGGGGGGGGGCGAGCAGTACTTC
>-|TRBV27|TRBJ1-5|-
CASSLLGQPQHF
TGTGCCAGCAGTTTATTGGGTCAGCCCCAGCATTTT
>TRBD1|TRBV5-1|TRBJ2-1|-
CASSFSRGQGDYNEQFF
TGCGCCAGCAGCTTCTCCCGGGGACAGGGGGATTACAATGAGCAGTTCTTC
>TRBD1|TRBV15|TRBJ2-3|-
CATSSPGQGTDTQYF
TGTGCCACCAGCAGTCCGGGACAGGGGACCGATACGCAGTATTTT
>-|TRBV4-3|TRBJ1-5|-
CASSQDGAPFGAQHF
TGCGCCAGCAGCCAAGATGGGGCTCCATTCGGGGCCCAGCATTTT
>TRBD1|TRBV19|TRBJ1-5|-
CASSMGLTGGQPQHF
TGTGCCAGTAGTATGGGCCTTACAGGGGGTCAGCCCCAGCATTTT
>TRBD1|TRBV5-6|TRBJ1-2|once
CASSPGTGGRIYGYTF
TGTGCCAGCAGCCCCGGGACAGGGGGAAGGATCTATGGCTACACCTTC
>-|TRBV6-5|TRBJ2-2|-
CATRPRGNTGELFF
TGTGCCACAAGACCCAGGGGAAACACCGGGGAGCTGTTTTTT